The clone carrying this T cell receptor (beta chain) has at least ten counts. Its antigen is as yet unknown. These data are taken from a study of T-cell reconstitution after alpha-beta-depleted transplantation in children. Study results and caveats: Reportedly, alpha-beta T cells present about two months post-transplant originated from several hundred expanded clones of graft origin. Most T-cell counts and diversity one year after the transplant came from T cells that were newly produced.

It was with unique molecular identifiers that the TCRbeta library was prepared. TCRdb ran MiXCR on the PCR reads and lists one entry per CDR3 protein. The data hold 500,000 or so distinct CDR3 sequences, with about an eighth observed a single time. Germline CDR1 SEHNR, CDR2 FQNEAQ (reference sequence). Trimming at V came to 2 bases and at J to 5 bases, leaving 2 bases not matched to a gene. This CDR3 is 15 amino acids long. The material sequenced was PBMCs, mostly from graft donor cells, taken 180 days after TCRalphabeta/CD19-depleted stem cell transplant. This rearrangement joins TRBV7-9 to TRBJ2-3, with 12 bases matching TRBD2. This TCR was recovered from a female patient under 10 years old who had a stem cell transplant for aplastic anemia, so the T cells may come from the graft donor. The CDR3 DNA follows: TGTGCCAGCAGCTTAACTAGCGGGAGGATAGATACGCAGTATTTT. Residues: CASSLTSGRIDTQYF.